This T cell receptor beta chain was obtained from a study of T cells after yellow fever vaccination. Overall study findings and caveats: Bulk-population clonotypes that are abundant could appear as contaminants in FACS-sorted repertoires.

A note on this clonotype: Antigen: not known.

In making TCR cDNA, 5'RACE template switching added a universal primer site and UMIs to it. TCRdb passed the 5' RACE reads through MiXCR, listing each CDR3 protein once. Of approximately 340,000 distinct CDR3 sequences detected, 8.7% appear once; the ten largest clones hold under 20%. The CDR3 runs to 15 residues. Germline assignment: CDR1 SGHAT and CDR2 FQNNGV. Trimming took 2 bases from V and 3 from J, leaving 12 bases between them. The receptor comes from a man aged 18 to 30 who received the YFV17D yellow fever vaccine. This sequence joins TRBV11-2 and TRBJ2-3; maybe TRBD1 (6 bases). The sample in question was PBMCs, obtained on the day of the first yellow fever vaccination. The chain's CDR3 is CASSLSPDRTDTQYF. Here the CDR3 DNA reads TGTGCCAGCAGCTTAAGTCCGGACAGAACAGATACGCAGTATTTT. Drawing the rest from reference TRBV11-2 and TRBJ2-3, the complete variable domain is EAGVAQSPRYKIIEKRQSVAFWCNPISGHATLYWYQQILGQGPKLLIQFQNNGVVDDSQLPKDRFSAERLKGVDSTLKIQPAKLEDSAVYLCASSLSPDRTDTQYFGPGTRLTVL.